The 2 T cell receptor beta chains below come from one sample, sequenced in a study of identical twins. Each CDR3 protein is one row after TCRdb ran MiXCR on the 5' RACE reads. The table records about 290,000 distinct CDR3 sequences, just under 9.5% of them present only once. These data were also reused for a study on yellow fever vaccine responses in identical twins.

Sequenced input: CD8+ T cells sorted from blood. These receptors came from a young woman in good health.

This clonotype was counted between two and nine times. The V and J genes are TRBV12-5 and TRBJ2-7; D gene ambiguous. Deletions cut 5 bases from V and 7 bases from J, with 12 bases between. This CDR3 contains 12 residues. Germline V gene data show CDR1 as LGHNT and CDR2 as FRNRAP. This chain's CDR3 is CASGPQLGEQYF. The CDR3 bases are TGTGCTAGTGGTCCCCAGTTAGGAGAGCAGTACTTC.

The chain couples TRBV7-8 to TRBJ2-4; TRBD1 is a possible D gene (6 bases). Between the trimmed V and J ends, which lost 2 bases and 6 bases, there was a span of 11 bases. The length of the CDR3 is 14 residues. Germline assignment: CDR1 SGHVS and CDR2 FQNEAQ. The CDR3 DNA reads as TGTGCCAGCAGCTTACAACAGGGTGGAAACATTCAGTACTTC. Residues: CASSLQQGGNIQYF.